Each of the 17 T cell receptor beta chains below was sequenced from the same sample in a study of blood T cell repertoires in COVID-19. Produced via immunoSEQ multiplex PCR; TCRdb's table is partial and in-frame only. The sample includes fewer than 200,000 clones, 70% to 90% of them seen just once. Sequencing was carried out using peripheral blood. Receptors originate from a man aged 40-49 years with active or convalescent COVID-19.

This clone appeared once. This chain uses TRBV5-1 with TRBJ2-3; tentatively, D is TRBD1 (5 bases). CDR3 length: 16 amino acids. Germline V lookup: CDR1 SGHRS, CDR2 YFSETQ. With 3 bases removed from V and 0 bases from J, the gap between germline ends came to 14 bases. Written as DNA, the CDR3 is TGCGCCAGCAGCTCGAGACGACAGCCTAGCACAGATACGCAGTATTTT. This gives the protein CASSSRRQPSTDTQYF. Drawing the rest from reference TRBV5-1 and TRBJ2-3, the complete variable domain is KAGVTQTPRYLIKTRGQQVTLSCSPISGHRSVSWYQQTPGQGLQFLFEYFSETQRNKGNFPGRFSGRQFSNSRSEMNVSTLELGDSALYLCASSSRRQPSTDTQYFGPGTRLTVL.

The chain has TRBV19 and TRBJ2-2, with 8 bases aligning to TRBD1. The J segment lost 5 bases and the V segment lost 4 bases, leaving 15 bases of the junction unmatched. Looked up from germline, CDR1 is LNHDA and CDR2 is SQIVND (reference sequence). This CDR3 is built from 18 residues. The DNA of the CDR3 is TGTGCCAGTAGTAGCCCCTACCGCGCAGGGGGCGGGACCGGGGAGCTGTTTTTT. Translation gives CASSSPYRAGGGTGELFF.

This chain connects TRBV18 to TRBJ2-5; the match to TRBD1 covers 7 bases. Per the germline V gene, CDR1 is KGHSH and CDR2 is LQKENI. The CDR3 contains 14 residues. V dropped 5 bases and J dropped 2; count of bases not matched to a gene: 5. The CDR3 loop is CASSARQGQETQYF. The CDR3 coding sequence is TGTGCCAGCTCAGCCCGACAGGGACAAGAGACCCAGTACTTC.

The V and J genes are TRBV5-1 and TRBJ2-5; a weak D match, TRBD2 (5 bases). From germline, CDR1 is SGHRS and CDR2 YFSETQ. V was shortened by 0 bases and J by 5 bases, with 14 bases between the two germline ends. This CDR3 has 15 residues. The CDR3 is CASSLESSRGETQYF. In DNA form, the CDR3 reads TGCGCCAGCAGCTTGGAGTCTAGCCGTGGGGAGACCCAGTACTTC.

CDR3 protein: CASSQGQGRYGYTF. Written as DNA, the CDR3 is TGTGCCAGCAGCCAAGGACAGGGTCGTTATGGCTACACCTTC. The chain is built from TRBV7-2 and TRBJ1-2; 8 positions agree with TRBD1. The CDR3 sequence is 14 residues long. The germline V gene encodes CDR1 SGHTA and CDR2 FQGNSA. V gave up 5 bases and J gave up 5 bases; unmatched junction bases: 7.

This chain links TRBV29-1 with TRBJ1-5; D is unresolved. Germline V lookup: CDR1 SQVTM, CDR2 ANQGSEA. V was shortened by 3 bases and J by 7 bases, with 16 bases between the two germline ends. The CDR3 covers 14 residues. CDR3 in amino acids: CSVDKAGDGQPQHF. CDR3 coding DNA: TGCAGCGTTGATAAAGCAGGTGACGGCCAGCCCCAGCATTTT.

The chain combines TRBV19 with TRBJ1-3; D unresolved. Germline V lookup: CDR1 LNHDA, CDR2 SQIVND (reference sequence). CDR3 length: 15 amino acids. V lost 3 bases and J 2 bases, leaving 11 bases between the germline ends. The CDR3 nucleotides read TGTGCCAGTAGTATCCCCGGTGTGACTGGAAACACCATATATTTT. It codes for CASSIPGVTGNTIYF.

The chain joins TRBV6-1 to TRBJ2-5; D uncertain. The V end lost 0 bases, the J end lost 7 bases, and 3 bases lay between the germline ends. The CDR3 spans 11 residues. The V gene's germline CDR1 is MNHNS and CDR2 SASEGT. The CDR3 coding sequence is TGTGCCAGCAGTGAAGCCGGGACCCAGTACTTC. Its protein is CASSEAGTQYF.

V is TRBV18 and J is TRBJ1-6; weak D call: TRBD1 (5 bases). Trimming shortened V by 3 bases and J by 9 bases, and 12 bases separated the two germline ends. The CDR3 contains 14 residues. Germline lookup yields CDR1 KGHSH and CDR2 LQKENI. Here the CDR3 DNA reads TGTGCCAGCTCACCTGGAGGGGCGGGTTCACCCCTCCACTTT. As protein: CASSPGGAGSPLHF.

A single count supports this clone. The chain combines TRBV11-2 with TRBJ1-5; 9 positions match TRBD1. Germline CDR1 reads SGHAT; CDR2 reads FQNNGV. V trimming: 1 base; J trimming: 2 bases; junction bases outside the gene matches: 6. The CDR3 is made up of 17 amino acids. CDR3 amino acids: CASSLGQGGDGNQPQHF. The CDR3 DNA follows: TGTGCCAGCAGCTTAGGACAGGGGGGAGATGGCAATCAGCCCCAGCATTTT.

V and J are TRBV2 and TRBJ2-3, with 7 nucleotides matching TRBD2. Germline assignment: CDR1 SNHLY and CDR2 FYNNEI. V gave up 6 bases and J gave up 2 bases; unmatched junction bases: 5. This CDR3 spans 14 amino acids. The CDR3 loop is CASRLALTTDTQYF. In DNA form, the CDR3 reads TGTGCCAGCAGACTAGCGCTTACCACAGATACGCAGTATTTT.

The gene calls are TRBV9 and TRBJ1-1; 11 bases align to TRBD1. Germline lookup yields CDR1 SGDLS and CDR2 YYNGEE. CDR3 length: 14 residues. The ends lost 4 bases at V and 6 bases at J; junction bases unmatched: 5. The CDR3: CASSSPDRGPEAFF. CDR3 sequence (DNA): TGTGCCAGCAGCTCCCCGGACAGGGGGCCTGAAGCTTTCTTT.

V gene TRBV25-1 combines with J gene TRBJ2-1; D is perhaps TRBD1 (6 bases). Germline V CDR1 and CDR2: MGHDK, SYGVNS. With 0 bases removed from V and 5 bases from J, the gap between germline ends came to 14 bases. The CDR3 is made up of 16 amino acids. The chain's CDR3 is CASSEYVGQINNEQFF. The CDR3 DNA reads as TGTGCCAGCAGTGAATATGTAGGACAGATAAACAATGAGCAGTTCTTC.

The chain employs TRBV19 and TRBJ1-5; tentative D call: TRBD1 (5 bases). V was trimmed by 6 bases and J by 3 bases, leaving 15 bases between them. The CDR3 spans 15 residues. Germline V lookup: CDR1 LNHDA, CDR2 SQIVND (reference sequence). In DNA, the CDR3 is TGTGCCAGTAGCCAAAGGTGGGGCTCCAATCAGCCCCAGCATTTT. Translating gives CASSQRWGSNQPQHF.

V gene TRBV6-1 combines with J gene TRBJ1-1, with TRBD1 as a possible D gene (5 bases). There are 12 residues in the CDR3. V was trimmed by 6 bases and J by 5 bases, leaving 10 bases between them. CDR1 and CDR2 from the germline V gene are MNHNS and SASEGT. The DNA for the CDR3 is TGTGCCAGCAGCCTAAGGGGTACTGAAGCTTTCTTT. Its protein is CASSLRGTEAFF.

This clone was seen once. The chain uses TRBV7-2 and TRBJ1-1; 7 bases map to TRBD1. This CDR3 is built from 15 residues. The germline V gene has CDR1 SGHTA and CDR2 FQGNSA. The V segment lost 2 bases and the J segment 0 bases; nucleotides outside the gene matches: 3. In DNA form, the CDR3 reads TGTGCCAGCAGCTTAAAGGGACAGTTGAACACTGAAGCTTTCTTT. Translated: CASSLKGQLNTEAFF. The complete variable domain, with remaining parts taken from reference TRBV7-2 and TRBJ1-1, reads GAGVSQSPSNKVTEKGKDVELRCDPISGHTALYWYRQSLGQGLEFLIYFQGNSAPDKSGLPSDRFSAERTGGSVSTLTIQRTQQEDSAVYLCASSLKGQLNTEAFFGQGTRLTVV.

The V call is TRBV6-6, the J call TRBJ1-2; D gene unclear. With 0 bases removed from V and 6 bases from J, the gap between germline ends came to 11 bases. Germline CDR1 MNHNY, CDR2 SVGAGI (reference sequence). CDR3 length: 14 amino acids. CDR3 sequence reads: CASSYSRQVDGYTF. CDR3 DNA: TGTGCCAGCAGTTACTCTAGGCAGGTAGATGGCTACACCTTC.